The 23 T cell receptor beta chains below all came from one sample that was sequenced in a study of blood T cell repertoires in COVID-19. Profiling relied on immunoSEQ multiplex PCR, and the TCRdb table lists in-frame clones only, not all of them. This sample has 35,000 to 45,000 clones; 60% to 85% occur once, and the top ten carry approximately 1.9%. The sequenced sample consisted of peripheral blood. The source is a man in his 60s with active COVID-19.

A single count supports this clone. CDR3 DNA sequence: TGCGCCAGCAGTGAGCCAGTTGGGGGGGCAAATGGCTACACCTTC. It is translated as CASSEPVGGANGYTF. The rearrangement uses TRBV10-2 and TRBJ1-2, with a tentative D call TRBD1 (6 bases). Trimming removed 2 bases at V and 6 bases at J, with 16 bases between. The CDR3 totals 15 residues. CDR1 is WSHSY and CDR2 is SAAADI in the germline V gene.

This clone was seen more than once but under ten times. The gene calls are TRBV2 and TRBJ1-2, with a tentative D call TRBD1 (6 bases). This CDR3 is 14 amino acids long. From germline, CDR1 is SNHLY and CDR2 FYNNEI. V was clipped by 3 bases and J by 9 bases, with 17 bases between them. In DNA, the CDR3 is TGTGCCAGCAGTGACCGGGACACTCGAGGCCGCTACACCTTC. The encoded protein is CASSDRDTRGRYTF.

This sequence joins TRBV5-4 and TRBJ2-5; 12 bases line up with TRBD2. CDR1 and CDR2 (germline): SGHNT, YYREEE (reference sequence). This CDR3 is 16 amino acids long. With 3 bases clipped from V and 4 bases from J, the junction kept 7 bases outside the gene matches. CDR3 sequence reads: CASSSGEGLAGETQYF. Here the CDR3 DNA reads TGTGCCAGCAGCTCGGGGGAGGGACTAGCGGGAGAGACCCAGTACTTC.

The chain links TRBV5-1 to TRBJ2-3, with 9 bases matching TRBD1. With 3 bases clipped from V and 2 bases from J, the junction kept 10 bases outside the gene matches. Germline V gene lookup returns CDR1 SGHRS and CDR2 YFSETQ. This CDR3 comprises 17 residues. In DNA, the CDR3 is TGCGCCAGCAGCTCTCGACCGGGACAGGGATACACAGATACGCAGTATTTT. Translating it yields CASSSRPGQGYTDTQYF. The whole variable domain, remainder taken from reference TRBV5-1 and TRBJ2-3, is KAGVTQTPRYLIKTRGQQVTLSCSPISGHRSVSWYQQTPGQGLQFLFEYFSETQRNKGNFPGRFSGRQFSNSRSEMNVSTLELGDSALYLCASSSRPGQGYTDTQYFGPGTRLTVL.

The DNA for the CDR3 is TGTGCCAGCAGTGAATCCGGCCTAGCGTTTAGCACAGATACGCAGTATTTT. It is translated as CASSESGLAFSTDTQYF. This rearrangement joins TRBV6-1 to TRBJ2-3, with D possibly matching TRBD2 (6 bases). The CDR3 sequence is 17 residues long. Germline CDR1 is MNHNS and CDR2 is SASEGT. Trimming removed 2 bases at V and 0 bases at J, with 15 bases between.

The chain links TRBV6-5 to TRBJ1-5; 7 positions agree with TRBD1. Per germline, CDR1 MNHEY and CDR2 SVGAGI. The CDR3 extends over 14 amino acids. Trimming took 6 bases from V and 3 from J; bases not matched to a gene: 5. CDR3 nucleotides: TGTGCCAGCAGGGCCGGGACAGTCAATCAGCCCCAGCATTTT. Its protein is CASRAGTVNQPQHF.

V gene TRBV7-2 combines with J gene TRBJ1-3; possibly TRBD1 for D (5 bases). The CDR3 totals 14 residues. V lost 5 bases and J 2 bases, leaving 10 bases between the germline ends. Per the germline V gene, CDR1 is SGHTA and CDR2 is FQGNSA. CDR3 region: CASSTQVTGNTIYF. DNA of the CDR3: TGTGCCAGCAGCACACAGGTTACTGGAAACACCATATATTTT.

This clone has just a few counts. The chain recombines TRBV10-3 with TRBJ1-1; D possibly corresponds to TRBD1 (5 bases). CDR1 and CDR2 from the germline V gene are ENHRY and SYGVKD. The V gene lost 10 bases and the J gene lost 2 bases, with 11 bases spanning the gap. The CDR3 sequence is 12 residues long. For the CDR3, the DNA is TGTGCCACGGGGGGGGTTAACACTGAAGCTTTCTTT. As protein: CATGGVNTEAFF.

The chain carries TRBV23-1 and TRBJ1-1; no clear D gene. TRBV23-1 is an ORF for which the function is uncertain. V lost 10 bases, J lost 10 bases, and 22 bases lay in between. The CDR3 is made up of 13 amino acids. The CDR3 loop is CAIEHHGPSRAFF. In nucleotides, the CDR3 is TGCGCCATCGAACATCATGGGCCCAGCAGAGCTTTCTTT.

The genes are TRBV7-2 and TRBJ1-2, with 9 positions matching TRBD1. With V trimmed by 2 bases and J by 4 bases, 11 bases remained unmatched. The V gene's germline CDR1 is SGHTA and CDR2 FQGNSA. The CDR3 runs 17 residues. In nucleotides, the CDR3 is TGTGCCAGCAGCTTAACCGGGACAGGGCTATTCCCCTATGGCTACACCTTC. Translation gives CASSLTGTGLFPYGYTF.

The chain is built from TRBV19 and TRBJ1-5; 7 nucleotides agree with TRBD1. CDR1 is LNHDA, CDR2 SQIVND, per germline (reference sequence). The V and J ends lost 4 bases and 7 bases, in that order; junction bases with no gene match: 10. The CDR3 consists of 15 residues. CDR3 nucleotide sequence: TGTGCCAGTAGTACTTTCTCGACAGGGCTGCAGCCCCAGCATTTT. It codes for CASSTFSTGLQPQHF.

This clone showed up just once. The gene calls are TRBV18 and TRBJ1-1; D unclear. V was shortened by 6 bases and J by 10 bases, with 18 bases between the two germline ends. There are 13 residues in the CDR3. Germline-derived CDR1 and CDR2 are KGHSH and LQKENI. The CDR3 nucleotides read TGTGCCAGCTCCCTCTCAGATCCTAGGCGAGCTTTCTTT. This sequence encodes CASSLSDPRRAFF.

This clone was observed a handful of times. V gene TRBV18 combines with J gene TRBJ2-3; the D gene is possibly TRBD2 (6 bases). In germline, CDR1 is KGHSH, CDR2 LQKENI. Trimming shortened V by 3 bases and J by 6 bases, and 10 bases separated the two germline ends. This CDR3 is built from 13 residues. The CDR3 DNA reads as TGTGCCAGCTCACCTGCGGGATCCGATACGCAGTATTTT. This gives the protein CASSPAGSDTQYF.

This clone was seen only a few times. The chain is built from TRBV7-9 and TRBJ1-4; TRBD1 aligns across 11 bases. V was pared by 1 base and J by 7 bases, with 8 bases of the junction left unmatched. In germline, CDR1 is SEHNR, CDR2 FQNEAQ (reference sequence). The CDR3 has 17 amino acids. In nucleotides, the CDR3 is TGTGCCAGCAGCTTAGGTTCTGGGACAGGGGGAAGTGAAAAACTGTTTTTT. Residues: CASSLGSGTGGSEKLFF.

This chain links TRBV18 with TRBJ1-1; unclear D gene. This CDR3 has 12 amino acids. Germline CDR1 and CDR2: KGHSH and LQKENI. Trimming removed 5 bases at V and 0 bases at J, with 4 bases between. CDR3 nucleotides: TGTGCCAGCTCAACTATGAACACTGAAGCTTTCTTT. Its translation: CASSTMNTEAFF.

V usage is TRBV5-4 and J usage is TRBJ1-1; tentatively, D is TRBD1 (5 bases). The V gene lost 2 bases and the J gene lost 0 bases, with 17 bases spanning the gap. Per germline, CDR1 SGHNT and CDR2 YYREEE (reference sequence). CDR3 length: 17 amino acids. CDR3 sequence: CASSFGAGSLLNTEAFF. The CDR3, as DNA: TGTGCCAGCAGCTTTGGGGCAGGCTCCTTATTGAACACTGAAGCTTTCTTT.

The V and J genes are TRBV7-2 and TRBJ2-1; TRBD1 agrees at 12 bases. Trimming removed 5 bases from V and 9 bases from J; junction bases left unmatched: 8. This CDR3 spans 15 amino acids. CDR1 is SGHTA and CDR2 is FQGNSA in the germline V gene. The CDR3 region has the DNA TGTGCCAGCAGCGGGGGACAGGGGGCGACGGGTGAGCAGTTCTTC. This encodes CASSGGQGATGEQFF.

V usage is TRBV5-1 and J usage is TRBJ1-2; TRBD1 might be the D (5 bases). Germline CDR1 and CDR2: SGHRS and YFSETQ. The CDR3 consists of 18 residues. With 1 base removed from V and 4 bases from J, the gap between germline ends came to 23 bases. The DNA for the CDR3 is TGCGCCAGCAGCTTGTCGCTAACCCAGGGTTCCGGGGGCTATGGCTACACCTTC. Its protein product is CASSLSLTQGSGGYGYTF.

This clone occurred a few times. Other DNA sequences from this sample encode an identical CDR3 as well. The chain employs TRBV4-1 and TRBJ1-6; D call uncertain. The CDR3 contains 15 residues. The V and J ends lost 1 base and 5 bases respectively, with 9 bases between them. CDR1 is MGHRA and CDR2 is YSYEKL in the germline V gene. This CDR3 is CASSQAGLNNSPLHF. The CDR3 bases are TGCGCCAGCAGCCAAGCTGGACTGAATAATTCACCCCTCCACTTT.

The genes are TRBV30 and TRBJ1-4, with a tentative D call TRBD1 (6 bases). The length of the CDR3 is 13 residues. Trimming pared 6 bases from V and 6 bases from J, leaving 14 bases between. The germline V gene has CDR1 GTSNPN and CDR2 SVGIG (reference sequence). CDR3 in DNA: TGTGCCTGCCTCCCGGACAGCCATGAAAAACTGTTTTTT. This translates into CACLPDSHEKLFF.

The rearrangement uses TRBV12-3 or TRBV12-4 and TRBJ1-2; D might be TRBD1 (5 bases). The CDR3 is 13 residues long. The V end was cut by 3 bases, the J end by 6 bases, with 11 bases between. The CDR3 sequence: CASSFQGRDGYTF. The CDR3 nucleotides read TGTGCCAGCAGTTTTCAGGGTAGGGATGGCTACACCTTC.

The rearrangement links TRBV6-6 to TRBJ1-3; D is undetermined. The CDR3 spans 12 residues. Germline V lookup: CDR1 MNHNY, CDR2 SVGAGI (reference sequence). With 2 bases removed from V and 8 bases from J, the gap between germline ends came to 7 bases. The CDR3 region is CASSYLRDTIYF. The DNA of the CDR3 is TGTGCCAGCAGTTACCTCCGAGACACCATATATTTT.

With respect to this clone: The junction departs from the called germline gene at one end, perhaps through a read error. V usage is TRBV27 and J usage is TRBJ2-1; 9 bases agree with TRBD2. Germline V gene lookup returns CDR1 MNHEY and CDR2 SMNVEV (reference sequence). The CDR3 contains 15 residues. CDR3 protein: CASRRGGGRSNERFF. CDR3 DNA: TGTGCCAGCCGACGCGGGGGGGGGCGGTCCAATGAGCGGTTCTTC.